These 10 T cell receptor beta chains came from one sample sequenced in a study of vaccination effects on CD4 cells after COVID-19. Viral peptide pools were used in the ViraFEST assay to expand antigen-specific CD4+ T cells, and sequencing came afterward. Cultured cells yielded isolated CD4+ T cells after around 9 days. None of the vaccinated had previously contracted SARS-CoV-2, and their nucleocapsid antibodies tested negative. Antigens for these TCRs are unknown. Clones were read by immunoSEQ multiplex PCR, and TCRdb kept only the in-frame ones, dropping some. The sample includes 20,000 to 25,000 clones, 60% to 75% seen only once; the top ten take approximately 13%. Specimen: CD4+ T cells from PBMCs cultured with HCoV-OC43 spike peptides, collected before COVID-19 vaccination. Subset here: HCoV-OC43 spike overlapping peptide pool stimulation. The receptors come from a human donor who received a COVID-19 vaccine.

The rearrangement uses TRBV9 and TRBJ2-2; perhaps TRBD2 as D (6 bases). From germline, CDR1 is SGDLS and CDR2 YYNGEE. Between the trimmed V and J ends, which lost 0 bases and 1 base, there was a span of 7 bases. CDR3 length: 15 residues. CDR3 loop: CASSVGGLNTGELFF. For the CDR3, the DNA is TGTGCCAGCAGCGTAGGGGGACTGAACACCGGGGAGCTGTTTTTT.

This clone was seen once. This chain links TRBV10-3 with TRBJ2-5; no firm D call. Germline-derived CDR1 and CDR2 are ENHRY and SYGVKD. The CDR3 loop spans 13 amino acids. Trimming stripped 4 bases from V and 2 bases from J, with 8 bases between. CDR3 nucleotide sequence: TGTGCCATCAGTGGGAACAGTCAAGAGACCCAGTACTTC. Translating it yields CAISGNSQETQYF.

This clone was counted between two and nine times. V is TRBV19 and J is TRBJ1-2; D is ambiguous. V dropped 2 bases and J dropped 8 bases, with 6 bases sitting between them. Germline-derived CDR1 and CDR2 are LNHDA and SQIVND (reference sequence). This CDR3 has 11 amino acids. CDR3 region: CASSIISGYTF. In nucleotides, the CDR3 is TGTGCCAGTAGTATAATAAGCGGCTACACCTTC. The whole variable domain, remainder taken from reference TRBV19 and TRBJ1-2, is DGGITQSPKYLFRKEGQNVTLSCEQNLNHDAMYWYRQDPGQGLRLIYYSQIVNDFQKGDIAEGYSVSREKKESFPLTVTSAQKNPTAFYLCASSIISGYTFGSGTRLTVV.

This clone was counted only a few times. J is TRBJ2-2 and V is TRBV7-9; D gene uncertain. The CDR3 runs 13 residues. Germline assignment: CDR1 SEHNR and CDR2 FQNEAQ (reference sequence). V lost 8 bases to trimming and J lost 8 bases, with 15 bases between them. The CDR3 protein is CASSRERAGELFF. The DNA of the CDR3 is TGTGCCAGCTCTAGAGAAAGGGCTGGGGAGCTGTTTTTT.

This clone came up a few times. This chain joins TRBV30 and TRBJ2-2; 11 nucleotides match TRBD1. Germline CDR1 reads GTSNPN; CDR2 reads SVGIG (reference sequence). The CDR3 is 13 residues long. Trimming cost V 5 bases and J 12 bases; bases outside gene matches: 8. In nucleotides, the CDR3 is TGTGCCTGGGACAGGACAGGGGGCATGAAGCTGTTTTTT. Translation: CAWDRTGGMKLFF.

The chain combines TRBV5-4 with TRBJ2-2; 10 bases align to TRBD1. CDR3 size: 15 residues. Germline CDR1 reads SGHNT; CDR2 reads YYREEE (reference sequence). The V gene end was trimmed by 2 bases and the J gene end by 6 bases; junction bases not matched to a gene: 4. The CDR3 protein is CASSFMDRGAGELFF. In DNA, the CDR3 is TGTGCCAGCAGCTTTATGGACAGGGGGGCCGGGGAGCTGTTTTTT.

The chain combines TRBV2 with TRBJ1-5, with 7 bases fitting TRBD1. Per germline, CDR1 SNHLY and CDR2 FYNNEI. The V and J ends lost 2 bases and 6 bases, in that order; junction bases with no gene match: 4. The CDR3 is made up of 14 amino acids. The CDR3 nucleotides read TGTGCCAGCAGTGAACGACAGGGCCCTCAGCCCCAGCATTTT. This sequence encodes CASSERQGPQPQHF.

This chain connects TRBV7-9 to TRBJ2-1, with D perhaps given as TRBD1 or TRBD2 (5 bases each). V lost 7 bases to trimming and J lost 9 bases, with 22 bases between them. The CDR3 contains 15 residues. Germline CDR1 SEHNR, CDR2 FQNEAQ (reference sequence). CDR3 DNA sequence: TGTGCCAGCAACACCGGACCGGGACGTGAGGGTGAGCAGTTCTTC. Translating it yields CASNTGPGREGEQFF. Together with reference TRBV7-9 and TRBJ2-1, the CDR3 gives the full variable domain: DTGVSQNPRHKITKRGQNVTFRCDPISEHNRLYWYRQTLGQGPEFLTYFQNEAQLEKSRLLSDRFSAERPKGSFSTLEIQRTEQGDSAMYLCASNTGPGREGEQFFGPGTRLTVL.

V gene TRBV6-5 combines with J gene TRBJ2-7; either TRBD1 or TRBD2 may supply D (6 bases each). The CDR3 covers 15 residues. V dropped 6 bases and J dropped 0 bases, with 15 bases sitting between them. From germline, CDR1 is MNHEY and CDR2 SVGAGI. This CDR3 reads CASRGGLRSSYEQYF. CDR3 coding DNA: TGTGCCAGCAGGGGGGGCCTTAGGAGCTCCTACGAGCAGTACTTC.

This chain connects TRBV20-1 to TRBJ2-1; D not certain. Germline CDR1 reads DFQATT; CDR2 reads SNEGSKA (reference sequence). V was shortened by 6 bases and J by 10 bases, with 13 bases between the two germline ends. The CDR3 covers 11 residues. CDR3 sequence: CSAAPFGEQFF. The CDR3 coding sequence is TGCAGTGCGGCACCCTTCGGCGAGCAGTTCTTC.